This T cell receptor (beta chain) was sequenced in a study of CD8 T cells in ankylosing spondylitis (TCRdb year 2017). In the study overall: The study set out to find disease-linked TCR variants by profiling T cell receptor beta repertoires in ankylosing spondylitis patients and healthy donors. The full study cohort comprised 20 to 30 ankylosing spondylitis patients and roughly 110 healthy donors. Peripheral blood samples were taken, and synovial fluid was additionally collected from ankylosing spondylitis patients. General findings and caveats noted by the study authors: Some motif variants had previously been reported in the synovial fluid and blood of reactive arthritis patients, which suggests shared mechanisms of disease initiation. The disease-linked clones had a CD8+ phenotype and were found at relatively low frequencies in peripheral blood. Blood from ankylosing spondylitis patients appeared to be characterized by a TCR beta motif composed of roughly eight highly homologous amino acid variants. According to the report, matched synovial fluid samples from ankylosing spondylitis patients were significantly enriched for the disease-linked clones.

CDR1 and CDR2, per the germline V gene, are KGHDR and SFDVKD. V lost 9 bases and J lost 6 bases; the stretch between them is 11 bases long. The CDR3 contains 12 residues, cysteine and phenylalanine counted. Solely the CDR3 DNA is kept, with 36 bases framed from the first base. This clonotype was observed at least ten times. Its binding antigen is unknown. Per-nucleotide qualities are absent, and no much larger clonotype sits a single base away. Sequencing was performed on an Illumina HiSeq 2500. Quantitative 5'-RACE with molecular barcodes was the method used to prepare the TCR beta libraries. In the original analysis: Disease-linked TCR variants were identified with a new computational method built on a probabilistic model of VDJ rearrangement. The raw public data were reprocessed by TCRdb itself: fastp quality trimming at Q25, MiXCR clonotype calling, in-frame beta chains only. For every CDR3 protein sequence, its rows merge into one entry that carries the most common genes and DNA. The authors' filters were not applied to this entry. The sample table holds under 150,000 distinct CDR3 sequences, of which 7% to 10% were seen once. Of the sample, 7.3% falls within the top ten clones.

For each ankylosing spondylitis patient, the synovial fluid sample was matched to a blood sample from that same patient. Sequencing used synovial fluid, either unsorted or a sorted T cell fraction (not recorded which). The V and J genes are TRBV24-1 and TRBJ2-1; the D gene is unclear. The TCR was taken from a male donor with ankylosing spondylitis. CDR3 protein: CATPTGINEQFF. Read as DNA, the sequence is TGTGCCACCCCAACTGGGATCAATGAGCAGTTCTTC.